These 14 T cell receptor beta chains share one sample of origin, sequenced in a study of cytomegalovirus exposure and HLA in healthy donors. Vbeta (60) and Jbeta (13) primers were used in the PCR. The data were produced by immunoSEQ multiplex PCR, yet TCRdb's version contains in-frame clones alone and is incomplete. The sample consists of 100,000 to 150,000 clones, around 8.5% of them appearing once. The sequenced material came from PBMCs. Receptors were obtained from a man in his forties in good health and CMV-seronegative.

This sequence joins TRBV19 and TRBJ2-3; D call uncertain. CDR3 size: 16 residues. The germline V gene encodes CDR1 LNHDA and CDR2 SQIVND (reference sequence). V was clipped by 3 bases and J by 0 bases, with 13 bases between them. The CDR3 sequence is CASSMLAVLSTDTQYF. CDR3 bases: TGTGCCAGTAGTATGCTGGCGGTGCTGAGCACAGATACGCAGTATTTT.

This clone was observed once. One end of the junction does not line up with germline, which may come from a read error. This chain uses TRBV27 with TRBJ1-2; 7 bases map to TRBD1. The CDR3 is 17 amino acids. The germline gives CDR1 MNHEY, CDR2 SMNVEV (reference sequence). The CDR3 bases are TGTGCCAGCAGTACGGGGGACAGCGACGTAGGGCTCTATCGCTACACCTTC. It encodes CASSTGDSDVGLYRYTF.

This chain connects TRBV6-5 to TRBJ2-4; D gene unclear. V was cut by 5 bases and J by 5 bases, with 10 bases left in between. Germline V gives CDR1 MNHEY, CDR2 SVGAGI. This CDR3 is built from 13 residues. CDR3 region: CASSRSPENIQYF. The CDR3 DNA reads as TGTGCCAGCAGTCGCTCGCCAGAAAACATTCAGTACTTC.

A few counts support this clone. The chain's CDR3 is CASSADRVRGEAFF. In DNA, the CDR3 is TGTGCCAGCAGCGCAGACAGGGTGCGCGGTGAAGCTTTCTTT. V is TRBV6-6 and J is TRBJ1-1; the match to TRBD1 covers 7 bases. CDR1 is MNHNY and CDR2 is SVGAGI in the germline V gene (reference sequence). V lost 6 bases and J lost 7; bases outside the gene matches: 11. This CDR3 contains 14 residues.

This clone was detected a few times. V is TRBV21-1 and J is TRBJ1-5; the D call TRBD1 from the table was never checked on the DNA. TRBV21-1 is shown as a pseudogene. CDR3 length: 16 amino acids. The CDR3: CASSLVSGTGRGPQHF. In DNA, the CDR3 is TGTGCCAGCAGCTTAGTATCCGGGACAGGGCGCGGGCCCCAGCATTTT.

The chain combines TRBV9 with TRBJ1-2; D might be TRBD1 (5 bases). CDR3 size: 16 residues. Trimming removed 4 bases at V and 4 bases at J, with 20 bases between. Germline CDR1 is SGDLS and CDR2 is YYNGEE. The CDR3 DNA reads TGTGCCAGCAGCCCCCGGGGGGGAGGGGAGAGCTATGGCTACACCTTC. Protein: CASSPRGGGESYGYTF. Full variable domain (remainder filled in from reference TRBV9 and TRBJ1-2): DSGVTQTPKHLITATGQRVTLRCSPRSGDLSVYWYQQSLDQGLQFLIQYYNGEERAKGNILERFSAQQFPDLHSELNLSSLELGDSALYFCASSPRGGGESYGYTFGSGTRLTVV.

This clone was counted a few times. The chain uses TRBV28 and TRBJ2-7, with 8 bases lining up with TRBD2. After removal of 5 bases from V and 2 bases from J, the junction contained 2 bases not matched to a gene. This CDR3 contains 13 residues. Germline CDR1 and CDR2: MDHEN and SYDVKM. The CDR3 loop reads CASSGTRPYEQYF. The CDR3 region has the DNA TGTGCCAGCAGTGGGACTAGACCCTACGAGCAGTACTTC. Drawing the rest from reference TRBV28 and TRBJ2-7, the complete variable domain is DVKVTQSSRYLVKRTGEKVFLECVQDMDHENMFWYRQDPGLGLRLIYFSYDVKMKEKGDIPEGYSVSREKKERFSLILESASTNQTSMYLCASSGTRPYEQYFGPGTRLTVT.

This clone was seen only a few times. CDR3 residues: CASSSKMTGRNTGELFF. CDR3 DNA: TGCGCCAGCAGCTCTAAAATGACAGGGAGAAACACCGGGGAGCTGTTTTTT. V gene TRBV5-1 combines with J gene TRBJ2-2; 7 nucleotides match TRBD1. Germline V gene lookup returns CDR1 SGHRS and CDR2 YFSETQ. Trimming removed 3 bases from V and 2 bases from J; junction bases left unmatched: 10. The CDR3 length is 17 residues.

This clone has more than one count but fewer than ten. The chain links TRBV13 to TRBJ2-1, with TRBD1 identical over 8 bases. V lost 4 bases to trimming and J lost 6 bases; unmatched junction nucleotides: 5. Germline loops: CDR1 PRHDT, CDR2 FYEKMQ (reference sequence). This CDR3 contains 14 residues. For the CDR3, the DNA is TGTGCCAGCAGCTCAAGGACAGGGCTCAATGAGCAGTTCTTC. This encodes CASSSRTGLNEQFF.

This clone was recorded only once. This rearrangement joins TRBV7-8 to TRBJ2-1; D may be TRBD1 (5 bases). Trimming stripped 6 bases from V and 8 bases from J, with 14 bases between. This CDR3 is 13 amino acids long. Germline CDR1 SGHVS, CDR2 FQNEAQ. This CDR3 is CASSQRWGDEQFF. The CDR3 DNA reads TGTGCCAGCAGTCAAAGGTGGGGCGATGAGCAGTTCTTC.

This clone was seen a few times. This chain connects TRBV4-2 to TRBJ1-3; D uncertain. The CDR3 extends over 15 amino acids. CDR1 and CDR2 from the germline V gene are LGHNA and YNFKEQ. Deletions cut 1 base from V and 0 bases from J, with 7 bases between. The DNA of the CDR3 is TGTGCCAGCAGCCAAGCGCGGGGCTCTGGAAACACCATATATTTT. Translated: CASSQARGSGNTIYF.

This clone was found a few times. J is TRBJ1-1 and V is TRBV7-9; unclear D gene. The V end lost 3 bases, the J end lost 0 bases, and 5 bases lay between the germline ends. The CDR3 consists of 13 residues. Germline V gives CDR1 SEHNR, CDR2 FQNEAQ (reference sequence). The CDR3 DNA reads as TGTGCCAGCAGCTTCAGTTTGAACACTGAAGCTTTCTTT. Translated, it gives CASSFSLNTEAFF.

This clone has more than one count but fewer than ten. The chain employs TRBV5-8 and TRBJ1-4, with 7 bases aligning to TRBD1. CDR1 and CDR2 from the germline V gene are SGHTS and YDEGEE. The V and J ends lost 0 bases and 4 bases, in that order; junction bases with no gene match: 3. The CDR3 covers 15 residues. CDR3: CASSLEGTVNEKLFF. As DNA, the CDR3 is TGTGCCAGCAGCTTGGAGGGGACAGTTAATGAAAAACTGTTTTTT.

V usage is TRBV28 and J usage is TRBJ2-3, with 8 nucleotides matching TRBD2. V was pared by 3 bases and J by 1 base, with 0 bases of the junction left unmatched. CDR3 size: 14 residues. Germline lookup yields CDR1 MDHEN and CDR2 SYDVKM. In DNA form, the CDR3 reads TGTGCCAGCAGTTTGCGGGGGGGCACAGATACGCAGTATTTT. This translates into CASSLRGGTDTQYF.